Listed here are 22 T cell receptor beta chains from one sample, sequenced in a study of tumor and adjacent non-tumor tissue in lung cancer. Three rounds of nested PCR, following a modified ARM-PCR protocol, produced the TCRbeta library. MiXCR, run by TCRdb on the multiplex PCR reads, gives a single entry per CDR3 protein. The table has approximately 47,000 distinct CDR3 sequences, around 60% seen once. RNA was extracted from bulk tissue without any cell sorting. This non-tumor lung sample came from over 3 cm beyond the tumor edge. The specimen sequenced was distant non-tumor lung tissue. The receptor set was obtained from a woman in her 70s with non-small cell lung cancer.

The chain combines TRBV6-5 with TRBJ2-7; D possibly corresponds to TRBD1 (6 bases). CDR1 is MNHEY and CDR2 is SVGAGI in the germline V gene. V dropped 5 bases and J dropped 4 bases, with 15 bases sitting between them. The CDR3 loop spans 14 amino acids. CDR3 bases: TGTGCCAGCAGTGCCGGATCAGGGGCTTACGAGCAGTACTTC. Its protein is CASSAGSGAYEQYF.

This clonotype was counted at least ten times. The chain has TRBV20-1 and TRBJ2-5; D call uncertain. The germline V and J ends were trimmed by 7 bases and 1 base, with 7 bases remaining between them. CDR3 length equals 11 residues. Germline CDR1 DFQATT, CDR2 SNEGSKA (reference sequence). The CDR3 loop reads CSGEFQETQYF. The CDR3 DNA reads as TGCAGTGGAGAATTCCAAGAGACCCAGTACTTC.

This clonotype was seen more than once but under ten times. An end of the junction does not agree with germline; a read error may underlie this. The chain uses TRBV20-1 and TRBJ2-4, with 7 bases fitting TRBD2. Germline V gene sequence: CDR1 DFQATT, CDR2 SNEGSKA (reference sequence). This CDR3 has 13 amino acids. DNA for the CDR3: TGCAGTACTAGGGATCCCCCGGGAGGCATTCAGTACTTC. As protein: CSTRDPPGGIQYF.

In the case of this clonotype: Sequence at one end of the junction differs from germline and may be a read error. The chain has TRBV5-5 and TRBJ1-6; tentatively, D is TRBD1 (6 bases). Germline CDR1 reads SGHKS; CDR2 reads YYEKEE (reference sequence). The CDR3 consists of 15 residues. The CDR3 DNA sequence: TGTGCCAGCAGGTCTCTCTTACAGGGAAATTCACCCCTCAACTTT. Its translation: CASRSLLQGNSPLNF.

Concerning this clonotype itself: The CDR3 carries no conserved terminal phenylalanine or tryptophan, so it likely arises from a read error. The chain links TRBV29-1 to TRBJ2-3; tentative D call: TRBD1 (5 bases). Trimming took 4 bases from V and 4 from J, leaving 15 bases between them. CDR3 length equals 14 residues. CDR1 SQVTM and CDR2 ANQGSEA come from the germline V gene. In DNA form, the CDR3 reads TGCAGCGTTGTCGTGTCCAGGGAAGCAGATACGCAGTATTTG. It encodes CSVVVSREADTQYL.

This clonotype showed up many times. CDR3 sequence: CATSEWTSGSHGDTQYF. The CDR3 nucleotides read TGTGCCACCAGTGAATGGACTAGCGGGAGCCATGGAGATACGCAGTATTTT. The V gene is TRBV24-1, the J gene TRBJ2-3; 13 nucleotides match TRBD2. This CDR3 has 17 residues. The germline gives CDR1 KGHDR, CDR2 SFDVKD. V lost 4 bases, J lost 5 bases, and 8 bases stayed unmatched.

Of note for this clonotype: The missing conserved phenylalanine or tryptophan at the end of this CDR3 makes a read error likely. This chain uses TRBV10-3 with TRBJ2-1, with D perhaps TRBD1 or TRBD2 (6 bases each). The CDR3 runs to 17 residues. The V gene's germline CDR1 is ENHRY and CDR2 SYGVKD. The CDR3 loop is CATRNDGGTGAYIEQFL. As DNA, the CDR3 is TGTGCCACCAGAAATGACGGAGGGACGGGGGCCTACATTGAGCAGTTCCTC.

The rearrangement uses TRBV20-1 and TRBJ2-5; 8 nucleotides align to TRBD2. The V and J ends lost 5 bases and 3 bases, in that order; junction bases with no gene match: 11. Germline-derived CDR1 and CDR2 are DFQATT and SNEGSKA (reference sequence). The CDR3 spans 15 residues. The CDR3 DNA follows: TGCAGTGCTCCTCGGACTAGCAGGAGGGAAGAGACCCAGTACTTC. Amino acids: CSAPRTSRREETQYF.

With respect to this clonotype: It may be a read error: a sequence one base away is much more abundant. V and J are TRBV20-1 and TRBJ2-5; D might be TRBD1 (7 bases). The ends were cut back, 1 base at V and 5 bases at J, with 14 bases in the middle. The CDR3 is 14 amino acids. The germline V gene has CDR1 DFQATT and CDR2 SNEGSKA (reference sequence). CDR3 loop: CSARGGTVGETQYF. As DNA, the CDR3 is TGCAGTGCTAGAGGCGGGACAGTGGGGGAGACCCAGTACTTC.

At least ten counts were recorded for this clonotype. This chain connects TRBV28 to TRBJ1-4; D is unresolved. V was cut by 7 bases and J by 0 bases, with 12 bases left in between. Germline CDR1 and CDR2: MDHEN and SYDVKM. This CDR3 has 15 amino acids. CDR3: CASTNQIATNEKLFF. In DNA, the CDR3 is TGTGCCAGCACCAACCAGATTGCAACTAATGAAAAACTGTTTTTT.

With respect to this clonotype: This may be a read error: a much more frequent sequence differs by one nucleotide. The CDR3 carries no conserved terminal phenylalanine or tryptophan, so it likely arises from a read error. The rearrangement joins TRBV20-1 to TRBJ2-5; 7 bases fit TRBD1. CDR1 and CDR2 (germline): DFQATT, SNEGSKA (reference sequence). The CDR3 consists of 11 residues. The chain's CDR3 is CSRQGQETQYL. The DNA for the CDR3 is TGCAGCAGACAGGGCCAAGAGACCCAGTACCTC.

This clonotype was seen ten or more times. The CDR3 reads CASSLSPGASYNEQFF. The CDR3 DNA reads as TGTGCCAGCAGTTTATCCCCGGGAGCCTCCTACAATGAGCAGTTCTTC. The chain employs TRBV28 and TRBJ2-1; D might be TRBD2 (6 bases). Trimming took 1 base from V and 0 from J, leaving 10 bases between them. This CDR3 spans 16 amino acids. Germline V gives CDR1 MDHEN, CDR2 SYDVKM.

Details on this clonotype: The germline gene is not matched at one end of the junction; a read error may be the cause. The genes are TRBV6-6 and TRBJ2-7; D is undetermined. Germline CDR1 reads MNHNY; CDR2 reads SVGAGI (reference sequence). The CDR3 is 12 amino acids. The CDR3 region has the DNA TGTGCCAGCAGTTACGAAGGGTACGACCAGTACTTC. It yields the protein CASSYEGYDQYF.

Turning to this clonotype: Because it lacks the conserved phenylalanine or tryptophan at the end, this CDR3 is likely a read error. It is unclear where the CDR3 begins or ends on the DNA, so no DNA is shown, and the CDR3 is as TCRdb lists it. V and J are TRBV4-2 and TRBJ2-2; the table's TRBD2 call for D was not verified on the DNA. Germline V gives CDR1 LGHNA, CDR2 YNFKEQ. The CDR3 numbers 16 amino acids, ends counted. Here the CDR3 reads CASSQDWATNTGELFS.

In this sample, this clonotype turned up many times. The chain carries TRBV5-1 and TRBJ1-1; D perhaps matches TRBD1 (5 bases). Germline CDR1 reads SGHRS; CDR2 reads YFSETQ. Trimming pared 4 bases from V and 3 bases from J, leaving 13 bases between. This CDR3 spans 14 amino acids. In DNA form, the CDR3 reads TGCGCCAGCAGCCTCGGGACGCGGGACACTGAAGCTTTCTTT. Residues: CASSLGTRDTEAFF.

V usage is TRBV12-3 or TRBV12-4 and J usage is TRBJ2-7; TRBD1 matches 9 bases. The trim removed 4 bases at V and 3 bases at J, leaving 7 bases unmatched. The CDR3 is 15 amino acids. The CDR3 DNA reads as TGTGCCAGCAGTTCTAACAGGGGGCTCAACTACGAGCAGTACTTC. Its translation is CASSSNRGLNYEQYF.

This chain uses TRBV20-1 with TRBJ1-6, with TRBD1 identical over 7 bases. The V gene end was trimmed by 6 bases and the J gene end by 8 bases; junction bases not matched to a gene: 4. Germline V gene lookup returns CDR1 DFQATT and CDR2 SNEGSKA (reference sequence). The CDR3 is made up of 12 amino acids. CDR3 in amino acids: CSACQGDSPLHF. CDR3 sequence (DNA): TGCAGTGCCTGTCAGGGGGATTCACCCCTCCACTTT.

The J gene is TRBJ2-1, the V gene TRBV6-1; TRBD2 matches 12 bases. The CDR3 length is 15 residues. The J segment lost 15 bases and the V segment lost 6 bases, leaving 15 bases of the junction unmatched. CDR1 and CDR2 from the germline V gene are MNHNS and SASEGT. This chain's CDR3 is CASRPSTSGRNVRFF. The CDR3 DNA reads TGTGCCAGCAGACCATCGACTAGCGGGAGAAACGTGCGGTTCTTC.

Notes on this clonotype: A much more abundant neighbour one base away suggests this may be a read error. The genes are TRBV28 and TRBJ1-2; D remains ambiguous. The CDR3 loop spans 13 amino acids. Germline values: CDR1 MDHEN, CDR2 SYDVKM. The CDR3 reads CVSSEGVRYGYTF. The CDR3 coding sequence is TGTGTCAGCAGTGAAGGTGTCAGGTATGGCTACACCTTC.

The chain has TRBV11-3 and TRBJ2-3; 7 bases line up with TRBD2. In germline, CDR1 is SGHNT, CDR2 YENEEA. The CDR3 loop spans 16 amino acids. Trimming took 5 bases from V and 3 from J; bases not matched to a gene: 11. CDR3 nucleotides: TGTGCCAGCAGCAGCAGGACTAGTGGGAGGACAGATACGCAGTATTTT. Encoded protein: CASSSRTSGRTDTQYF.

This clonotype showed up just once. The junction and the germline gene differ at one end; a read error may be behind it. This chain joins TRBV12-3 or TRBV12-4 and TRBJ2-1; 9 nucleotides align to TRBD2. This CDR3 is built from 15 residues. CDR3 protein: CANSFAGTSSNEQFF. The CDR3 nucleotides read TGTGCCAACAGTTTCGCCGGGACTAGCTCCAATGAGCAGTTCTTC.

This clonotype has just a few counts. The rearrangement joins TRBV11-3 to TRBJ2-5; 8 bases align to TRBD2. Germline loops: CDR1 SGHNT, CDR2 YENEEA. This CDR3 is built from 14 residues. V lost 7 bases and J lost 1; bases outside the gene matches: 5. CDR3: CASTSGTSQETQYF. Written as DNA, the CDR3 is TGTGCCAGCACTTCCGGGACTAGCCAAGAGACCCAGTACTTC.